A selection of T cell receptor beta chains follows, all from one sample in a study of cytomegalovirus exposure and HLA in healthy donors. Using immunoSEQ multiplex PCR, the repertoire was profiled, and TCRdb retains in-frame clones only, with some absent. The sample holds under 200,000 clones, 80% to 90% seen once. Sequencing was done on a sample of PBMCs. Receptor source: a young woman in good health and CMV-seronegative. The CDR3 runs from the conserved cysteine through the conserved F or W. Fields, in order: D gene, clone size, V gene, J gene, CDR3 protein, CDR3 DNA. D genes are given only for firm matches. Rows may omit the clone size; those that give it use once, few, many or a size class.

.	few	TRBV6-4	TRBJ1-5	CASGGAQPQHF	TGTGCCAGCGGTGGGGCTCAGCCCCAGCATTTT
TRBD2	.	TRBV4-1	TRBJ2-3	CASSPRGRDFAGGTDTQYF	TGCGCCAGCAGCCCCAGAGGTAGGGACTTTGCGGGGGGGACAGATACGCAGTATTTT
.	.	TRBV11-2	TRBJ1-6	CASSSGSSPLHF	TGTGCCAGCAGCTCGGGTAGTTCACCCCTCCACTTT
.	.	TRBV28	TRBJ1-3	CASSNPRPRNTIYF	TGTGCCAGCAGTAATCCGAGGCCTAGAAACACCATATATTTT
.	.	TRBV7-6	TRBJ1-3	CASSLERVPGNTIYF	TGTGCCAGCAGCTTAGAGAGAGTCCCAGGAAACACCATATATTTT
.	.	TRBV6-1	TRBJ1-1	CASTEGETTEAFF	TGTGCCAGCACCGAAGGGGAAACCACTGAAGCTTTCTTT
.	.	TRBV11-2	TRBJ1-4	CASSFTGTEKLFF	TGTGCCAGCAGCTTTACGGGAACCGAAAAACTGTTTTTT
TRBD2	.	TRBV27	TRBJ2-3	CASRWAGGSTDTQYF	TGTGCCAGCAGATGGGCGGGGGGCAGCACAGATACGCAGTATTTT
.	.	TRBV30	TRBJ2-7	CAWSSTSYEQYF	TGTGCCTGGAGTTCGACTAGCTACGAGCAGTACTTC
TRBD2	once	TRBV7-3	TRBJ2-7	CASSLLGGAYEQYF	TGTGCCAGCAGCTTACTTGGGGGGGCCTACGAGCAGTACTTC
TRBD1	.	TRBV18	TRBJ2-5	CASSPGQDQETQYF	TGTGCCAGCTCACCCGGACAGGATCAAGAGACCCAGTACTTC
.	.	TRBV25-1	TRBJ1-1	CASRRTENTEAFF	TGTGCCAGCAGGCGGACAGAAAACACCGAAGCTTTCTTT
.	.	TRBV19	TRBJ2-6	CASRGNGGRINVLTF	TGTGCCAGTAGGGGGAACGGGGGACGGATCAACGTCCTGACTTTC
.	once	TRBV6-5	TRBJ2-2	CASSYITAGELFF	TGTGCCAGCAGTTACATTACAGCCGGGGAGCTGTTTTTT
TRBD2	.	TRBV28	TRBJ2-7	CASSVTSGLYEQYF	TGTGCCAGCAGTGTAACTAGCGGTCTCTACGAGCAGTACTTC
.	.	TRBV13	TRBJ2-5	CASSLGSNQETQYF	TGTGCCAGCAGCCTAGGGTCAAACCAAGAGACCCAGTACTTC
.	.	TRBV5-5	TRBJ1-4	CASSVLEGVGEKLFF	TGTGCCAGCAGCGTATTGGAAGGGGTAGGGGAAAAACTGTTTTTT
TRBD1	.	TRBV18	TRBJ1-4	CASSLDRGRGGEKLFF	TGTGCCAGCTCATTGGACAGGGGGCGAGGAGGCGAAAAACTGTTTTTT
TRBD2	.	TRBV28	TRBJ2-7	CASSSSPGTSENYEQYF	TGTGCCAGCAGTTCAAGCCCCGGGACTAGTGAGAACTACGAGCAGTACTTC
TRBD1	.	TRBV7-2	TRBJ2-4	CASSLGGTGHSRGIQYF	TGTGCCAGCAGCTTAGGAGGGACAGGACATTCTCGTGGCATTCAGTACTTC
.	.	TRBV6-1	TRBJ1-5	CASSELGVQPQHF	TGTGCCAGCAGTGAGCTCGGGGTGCAGCCCCAGCATTTT
.	.	TRBV6-5	TRBJ1-5	CASSYSGAGRDQPQHF	TGTGCCAGCAGTTACTCTGGTGCAGGCAGGGATCAGCCCCAGCATTTT
TRBD1	.	TRBV6-4	TRBJ2-6	CASSDSGSIPKRQGGISGANVLTF	TGTGCCAGCAGTGACTCTGGATCTATTCCCAAAAGACAGGGGGGGATTTCTGGGGCCAACGTCCTGACTTTC
.	.	TRBV19	TRBJ1-5	CASSRGAGQPQHF	TGTGCCAGTAGTCGGGGGGCCGGCCAGCCCCAGCATTTT
TRBD2	.	TRBV9	TRBJ2-1	CASSPGTSLYNEQFF	TGTGCCAGCAGCCCCGGGACTAGTCTGTACAATGAGCAGTTCTTC
.	.	TRBV15	TRBJ2-6	CATSYDTANVLTF	TGTGCCACCAGCTATGACACGGCCAACGTCCTGACTTTC
TRBD2	once	TRBV6-5	TRBJ2-7	CASTLAVPSDEQYF	TGTGCCAGCACCCTAGCGGTCCCTTCTGACGAGCAGTACTTC